This TCR beta chain originates from a study of shared clonotypes between healthy human individuals. Data came from immunoSEQ multiplex PCR; TCRdb stores just in-frame clones and leaves some out. The profile shows 950,000 to 1,100,000 clones, around three quarters of them singletons. This clone was seen more than once but under ten times. This specimen includes other DNA sequences encoding the same CDR3. Germline CDR1 reads SGDLS; CDR2 reads YYNGEE. CDR3 length equals 15 residues. V lost 0 bases to trimming and J lost 4 bases; unmatched junction nucleotides: 4. This chain links TRBV9 with TRBJ1-5; 7 nucleotides agree with TRBD1. Material for sequencing was memory CD4+ T cells from PBMCs. Subset described: CD45RA-negative fraction. This receptor was identified in a man between 18 and 35 years old in good health. Some clones in this sample may be carry-over from other donors' samples. This CDR3 reads CASSVEGGRNQPQHF. The CDR3 DNA reads TGTGCCAGCAGCGTAGAAGGGGGCCGGAATCAGCCCCAGCATTTT.